This T cell receptor beta chain derives from a study of T cell changes during pregnancy in multiple sclerosis. Germline V lookup: CDR1 SGDLS, CDR2 YYNGEE. The length of the CDR3 is 15 residues. The V end was cut by 3 bases, the J end by 1 base, with 14 bases between. Clones were sequenced by immunoSEQ multiplex PCR, and TCRdb holds only the in-frame ones, with some missing. The sample contains under 60,000 clones, almost 95% of which appear only once. This chain uses TRBV9 with TRBJ2-7, with a weak D call TRBD1 (6 bases). The origin of this receptor is a female donor with multiple sclerosis, enrolled in a pregnancy study. The sequences come from CD4+ T cells from peripheral blood mononuclear cells, collected in the third trimester of pregnancy. CDR3 region: CASSEGTQGSYEQYF. For the CDR3, the DNA is TGTGCCAGCAGCGAGGGGACACAAGGATCCTACGAGCAGTACTTC.